Described below is a single T cell receptor beta chain sequence and its context. Its antigen is unidentified. The source of the sample is a study of cytomegalovirus exposure and HLA in healthy donors. Germline CDR1 is SGHVS and CDR2 is FNYEAQ. The length of the CDR3 is 14 residues. V shed 4 bases and J shed 2 bases, with 12 bases lying between them. The PCR employed 60 Vbeta primers together with 13 Jbeta primers. Profiled with immunoSEQ multiplex PCR; TCRdb holds only in-frame clones, not every one. The data hold about 81,000 clones, with just under 90% observed a single time. General study points: Cytomegalovirus status was reportedly diagnosed by the classifier with high sensitivity and specificity. In vitro work confirmed that three CMV-associated chains recognize CMV antigens. Exclusion applied to some V segments, including TRBV6-2 and TRBV6-3, as they were indistinguishable.

This receptor was obtained from a man younger than 35 in good health and CMV-seronegative. The sample comprised PBMCs. The J gene is TRBJ2-7, the V gene TRBV7-6; TRBD2 is a possible D gene (6 bases). CDR3 sequence (DNA): TGTGCCAGCAGCTCGGGGGTTGGAACCTACGAGCAGTACTTC. It yields the protein CASSSGVGTYEQYF. Complete variable domain (other parts from reference TRBV7-6 and TRBJ2-7): GAGVSQSPRYKVTKRGQDVALRCDPISGHVSLYWYRQALGQGPEFLTYFNYEAQQDKSGLPNDRFSAERPEGSISTLTIQRTEQRDSAMYRCASSSGVGTYEQYFGPGTRLTVT.